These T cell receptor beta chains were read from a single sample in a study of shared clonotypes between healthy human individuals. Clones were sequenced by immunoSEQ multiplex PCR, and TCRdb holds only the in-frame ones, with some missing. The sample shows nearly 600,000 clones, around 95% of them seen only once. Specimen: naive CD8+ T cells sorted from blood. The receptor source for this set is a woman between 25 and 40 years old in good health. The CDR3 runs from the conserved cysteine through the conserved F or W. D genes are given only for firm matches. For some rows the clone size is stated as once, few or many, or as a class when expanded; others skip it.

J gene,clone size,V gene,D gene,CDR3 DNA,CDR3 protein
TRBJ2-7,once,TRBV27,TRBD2,TGTGCCAGCAGCCCAGGGATAGCGGGATACGAGCAGTACTTC,CASSPGIAGYEQYF
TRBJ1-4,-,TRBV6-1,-,TGTGCCAGCCGGTCCCGCCTTGCAACTAATGAAAAACTGTTTTTT,CASRSRLATNEKLFF
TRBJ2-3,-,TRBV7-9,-,TGTGCCAGCCACCGGGCGGGTGCTAGCACAGATACGCAGTATTTT,CASHRAGASTDTQYF
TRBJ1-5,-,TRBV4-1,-,TGCGCCAGCAGCCACAGCTTAAGCAATCAGCCCCAGCATTTT,CASSHSLSNQPQHF
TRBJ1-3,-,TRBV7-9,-,TGTGCCAGCAGCGCCACCTTCGATTCTGGAAACACCATATATTTT,CASSATFDSGNTIYF
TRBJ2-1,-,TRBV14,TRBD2,TGTGCCAGCAGCCACCAATTAGCGGGAGGGGGCGATGAGCAGTTCTTC,CASSHQLAGGGDEQFF
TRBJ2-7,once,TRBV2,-,TGTGCCAGCAGTGAAGCGCGAACGGGAGTGAGCTACGAGCAGTACTTC,CASSEARTGVSYEQYF
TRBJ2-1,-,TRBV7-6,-,TGTGCCAGCAGCCCCTCTGCGGGAGAGGGGGTCAATGAGCAGTTCTTC,CASSPSAGEGVNEQFF
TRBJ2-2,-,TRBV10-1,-,TGCGCCAGAGCCCGCATGACTGGGTCGGCCGGGGAGCTGTTTTTT,CARARMTGSAGELFF
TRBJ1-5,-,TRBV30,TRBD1,TGTGCCTGGACCCCGGGACAGGGGTTTGGTCAGCCCCAGCATTTT,CAWTPGQGFGQPQHF